The 3 T cell receptor beta chains below were found in one sample sequenced in a study of T-cell reconstitution after alpha-beta-depleted transplantation in children. As it was prepared, the TCRbeta library received unique molecular identifiers. From the PCR reads, TCRdb called clonotypes with MiXCR, one entry per CDR3 protein. The sample holds hundreds of thousands of distinct CDR3 sequences, 8% to 11% seen once. Here the sequenced sample was PBMCs from the stem cell graft donor, taken from the stem cell graft. Every receptor here comes from a human donor who donated a stem cell graft to a child with acute myeloid leukemia.

This clonotype was seen a handful of times. This sequence joins TRBV20-1 and TRBJ2-1; possibly TRBD2 for D (5 bases). Germline CDR1 reads DFQATT; CDR2 reads SNEGSKA (reference sequence). CDR3 length: 12 residues. The CDR3 nucleotides read TGCTCCCCTCAGCGGTCCGGGAATGAGCAGTTCTTC. It codes for CSPQRSGNEQFF.

The chain combines TRBV10-3 with TRBJ2-1; D is possibly TRBD1 or TRBD2 (5 bases each). The CDR3 is 15 amino acids. The germline gives CDR1 ENHRY, CDR2 SYGVKD. V was shortened by 8 bases and J by 2 bases, with 16 bases between the two germline ends. The CDR3 spells CAIQLREGTYNEQFF. Written as DNA, the CDR3 is TGTGCCATCCAACTTAGAGAGGGGACCTACAATGAGCAGTTCTTC.

This clonotype appeared many times. The chain combines TRBV28 with TRBJ2-4; D not certain. CDR1 and CDR2 (germline): MDHEN, SYDVKM. V lost 5 bases, J lost 10 bases, and 15 bases lay in between. This CDR3 comprises 13 residues. DNA of the CDR3: TGTGCCAGCAGTCTCCCCAGCGTACGGATTCAGTACTTC. It encodes CASSLPSVRIQYF.